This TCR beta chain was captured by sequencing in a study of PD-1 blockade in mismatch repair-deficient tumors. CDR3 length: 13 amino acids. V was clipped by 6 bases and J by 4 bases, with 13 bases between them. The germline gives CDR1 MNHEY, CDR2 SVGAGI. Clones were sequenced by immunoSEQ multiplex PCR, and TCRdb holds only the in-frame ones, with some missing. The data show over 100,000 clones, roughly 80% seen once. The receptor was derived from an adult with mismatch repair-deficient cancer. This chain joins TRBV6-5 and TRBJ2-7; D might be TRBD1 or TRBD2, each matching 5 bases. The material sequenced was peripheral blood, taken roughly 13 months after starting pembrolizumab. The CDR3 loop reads CASSTRKGYEQYF. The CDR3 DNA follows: TGTGCCAGCAGCACTAGAAAGGGGTACGAGCAGTACTTC.